The 30 T cell receptor beta chains presented below share a single source sample, sequenced in a study of T cells in Graves' hyperthyroidism and ophthalmopathy. RNA transcripts gave rise to amplified TCR beta CDR3 regions. First-round RT-PCR targeting the TCR CDR3 was performed with the HTBI primer set. TCRdb reprocessed the multiplex PCR reads via MiXCR and lists one record per CDR3 protein. The table has roughly 200,000 distinct CDR3 sequences, around 16% seen once. The specimen sequenced was blood. These receptors originate from a woman aged 45-65 years with Graves' hyperthyroidism.

This clonotype has a count of ten or more. The chain uses TRBV20-1 and TRBJ2-7, with no clear D. There are 15 residues in the CDR3. V shed 2 bases and J shed 0 bases, with 14 bases lying between them. The germline CDR1 and CDR2 sequences are DFQATT and SNEGSKA (reference sequence). The chain's CDR3 is CSARRTELSSYEQYF. Here the CDR3 DNA reads TGCAGTGCTAGAAGGACCGAGTTGAGCTCCTACGAGCAGTACTTC.

In its sample, this clonotype was seen many times. The chain's CDR3 is CASRPILPGKSYEQYF. In nucleotides, the CDR3 is TGTGCCAGCAGACCCATCCTCCCCGGGAAATCCTACGAGCAGTACTTC. The gene calls are TRBV27 and TRBJ2-7; TRBD2 is a possible D gene (5 bases). V gave up 6 bases and J gave up 1 base, with 19 bases separating them. Per germline, CDR1 MNHEY and CDR2 SMNVEV (reference sequence). The CDR3 runs to 16 residues.

The chain combines TRBV5-1 with TRBJ1-1, with D unresolved. This CDR3 has 15 amino acids. From germline, CDR1 is SGHRS and CDR2 YFSETQ. V shed 6 bases and J shed 0 bases, with 15 bases lying between them. CDR3 sequence: CASTAATTMNTEAFF. The CDR3, as DNA: TGCGCCAGCACCGCCGCAACTACCATGAACACTGAAGCTTTCTTT.

This clonotype appeared a few times. The V call is TRBV18, the J call TRBJ2-7, with D possibly matching TRBD1 (5 bases). The germline gives CDR1 KGHSH, CDR2 LQKENI. The CDR3 spans 12 residues. The germline V and J ends were trimmed by 1 base and 7 bases, with 8 bases remaining between them. The CDR3 region is CASSPLQGEQYF. CDR3 sequence (DNA): TGTGCCAGCTCACCACTCCAGGGTGAGCAGTACTTC. Supplemented by reference TRBV18 and TRBJ2-7, the full variable domain reads NAGVMQNPRHLVRRRGQEARLRCSPMKGHSHVYWYRQLPEEGLKFMVYLQKENIIDESGMPKERFSAEFPKEGPSILRIQQVVRGDSAAYFCASSPLQGEQYFGPGTRLTVT.

J is TRBJ2-1 and V is TRBV20-1; D might be TRBD1 or TRBD2, each matching 5 bases. The CDR3 is 15 amino acids. Germline CDR1 DFQATT, CDR2 SNEGSKA (reference sequence). The germline V and J ends were trimmed by 1 base and 9 bases, with 19 bases remaining between them. The CDR3 DNA is TGCAGTGCTAGAGCTCCTAGGGATGGGGGAGCTGAGCAGTTCTTC. Residues: CSARAPRDGGAEQFF.

The chain has TRBV12-3 or TRBV12-4 and TRBJ2-7; D not resolved. Trimming took 3 bases from V and 1 from J, leaving 7 bases between them. CDR3 length equals 13 residues. CDR3 residues: CASSFVDSYEQYF. The CDR3, as DNA: TGTGCCAGCAGTTTTGTAGATTCCTACGAGCAGTACTTC.

This clonotype was recorded a few times. V and J are TRBV27 and TRBJ2-7, with D perhaps matching TRBD1 or TRBD2 (5 bases each). This CDR3 is 14 amino acids long. V was trimmed by 7 bases and J by 4 bases, leaving 17 bases between them. CDR1 is MNHEY and CDR2 is SMNVEV in the germline V gene (reference sequence). CDR3 loop: CASKRQGTDYEQYF. CDR3 sequence (DNA): TGTGCCAGCAAGCGGCAGGGCACGGATTACGAGCAGTACTTC.

The chain uses TRBV29-1 and TRBJ1-1; D remains ambiguous. The CDR3 totals 11 residues. Germline assignment: CDR1 SQVTM and CDR2 ANQGSEA. V was trimmed by 4 bases and J by 7 bases, leaving 10 bases between them. CDR3 residues: CSVAAPIEAFF. The CDR3 coding sequence is TGCAGCGTTGCGGCACCCATTGAAGCTTTCTTT.

Ten or more counts support this clonotype. The V gene is TRBV2, the J gene TRBJ1-2; D call uncertain. The germline CDR1 and CDR2 sequences are SNHLY and FYNNEI. The CDR3 loop spans 13 amino acids. V was trimmed by 7 bases and J by 7 bases, leaving 16 bases between them. CDR3 loop: CASTAQLDGGYTF. In DNA, the CDR3 is TGTGCCAGCACTGCTCAATTGGACGGTGGCTACACCTTC.

The chain uses TRBV30 and TRBJ1-1; no firm D call. This CDR3 comprises 12 residues. V lost 2 bases to trimming and J lost 8 bases, with 12 bases between them. The germline CDR1 and CDR2 sequences are GTSNPN and SVGIG (reference sequence). Written as DNA, the CDR3 is TGTGCCTGGAGTTTCGGACGTTTAGAAGCTTTCTTT. Translated, it gives CAWSFGRLEAFF.

This clonotype has at least ten counts. This chain connects TRBV15 to TRBJ1-1; D ambiguous. V was pared by 0 bases and J by 0 bases, with 8 bases between. This CDR3 comprises 15 residues. Germline CDR1 is LNHNV and CDR2 is YYDKDF (reference sequence). CDR3 nucleotide sequence: TGTGCCACCAGCAGAGACCCTGGGCTGAACACTGAAGCTTTCTTT. As protein: CATSRDPGLNTEAFF.

The chain couples TRBV15 to TRBJ2-2; perhaps TRBD1 as D (6 bases). V lost 0 bases and J lost 6, with 8 bases in between. The germline V gene encodes CDR1 LNHNV and CDR2 YYDKDF (reference sequence). This CDR3 comprises 14 residues. This CDR3 reads CATSRDTGSGELFF. Here the CDR3 DNA reads TGTGCCACCAGCAGAGATACAGGGTCCGGGGAGCTGTTTTTT.

Note on this clonotype: It may be a read error: a sequence one base away is much more abundant. This rearrangement joins TRBV2 to TRBJ2-5; D uncertain. With the DNA end fitting TRBJ2-1 better, the J assignment may be wrong. This CDR3 is built from 13 residues. Looked up from germline, CDR1 is SNHLY and CDR2 is FYNNEI. The CDR3, as DNA: TGTGCCAGCAGTGAAGCGGTCCAAGAGACCCAGTTCTTC. This gives the protein CASSEAVQETQFF.

The table lists this clonotype with many counts. The V gene is TRBV20-1, the J gene TRBJ2-7; D remains unclear. CDR1 and CDR2 from the germline V gene are DFQATT and SNEGSKA (reference sequence). CDR3 length equals 11 residues. V was shortened by 3 bases and J by 3 bases, with 6 bases between the two germline ends. The CDR3 coding sequence is TGCAGTGCTAGCGCACACTACGAGCAGTACTTC. Its translation: CSASAHYEQYF.

With respect to this clonotype: With a much larger clone just one base away, this may be a read error. CDR3 DNA sequence: TGTGCCAGCAGCCCTCAGAGGAGTAGCGGGTACCGAGAGACCCAGTACTTC. It is translated as CASSPQRSSGYRETQYF. The chain links TRBV3-1 to TRBJ2-5; 7 positions agree with TRBD2. Germline V gene sequence: CDR1 LGHDT, CDR2 YNNKEL (reference sequence). The CDR3 loop spans 17 amino acids. V was clipped by 4 bases and J by 4 bases; unmatched bases: 15.

This clonotype was recorded many times. This chain links TRBV7-3 with TRBJ2-3; TRBD1 matches at 9 bases. Germline-derived CDR1 and CDR2 are SGHTA and FQGTGA. The CDR3 sequence is 16 residues long. V lost 5 bases, J lost 5 bases, and 11 bases stayed unmatched. This CDR3 is CASSHRRQGVVDTQYF. The DNA for the CDR3 is TGTGCCAGCAGCCATAGAAGACAGGGGGTAGTAGATACGCAGTATTTT.

This clonotype was seen only once. The chain carries TRBV18 and TRBJ1-1; D is uncertain. V was trimmed by 6 bases and J by 3 bases, leaving 14 bases between them. Per germline, CDR1 KGHSH and CDR2 LQKENI. CDR3 length equals 14 residues. CDR3 nucleotide sequence: TGTGCCAGCTCGGATGGGATCTGGGACACTGAAGCTTTCTTT. This gives the protein CASSDGIWDTEAFF.

This clonotype appeared a few times. The chain couples TRBV6-1 to TRBJ2-1; D unclear. The germline V gene encodes CDR1 MNHNS and CDR2 SASEGT. This CDR3 spans 13 amino acids. Deletions cut 1 base from V and 7 bases from J, with 8 bases between. The CDR3 region is CASSEVGYNEQFF. The CDR3 nucleotides are TGTGCCAGCAGTGAAGTTGGCTATAATGAGCAGTTCTTC.

In its sample, this clonotype was seen a few times. The V and J genes are TRBV2 and TRBJ1-5, with a tentative D call TRBD1 (6 bases). CDR1 SNHLY and CDR2 FYNNEI come from the germline V gene. V shed 5 bases and J shed 6 bases, with 11 bases lying between them. The CDR3 has 13 amino acids. CDR3 sequence (DNA): TGTGCCAGCAGTCTGGACAGCCGTCAGCCCCAGCATTTT. Translation gives CASSLDSRQPQHF.

As for this clonotype: It may be a read error: a sequence one base away is much more abundant. The chain recombines TRBV28 with TRBJ1-5; D might be TRBD1 (5 bases). CDR3 length: 15 amino acids. Germline lookup yields CDR1 MDHEN and CDR2 SYDVKM. The CDR3 protein is CANGIPGDSNQPRHF. The DNA for the CDR3 is TGTGCCAACGGAATACCGGGGGATAGCAATCAGCCCCGGCATTTT.

In this sample, this clonotype turned up a few times. V gene TRBV12-3 or TRBV12-4 combines with J gene TRBJ1-3; no firm D call. V was shortened by 5 bases and J by 0 bases, with 14 bases between the two germline ends. This CDR3 contains 16 residues. CDR3 sequence: CASSRWVIDSGNTIYF. In nucleotides, the CDR3 is TGTGCCAGCAGTCGATGGGTCATAGACTCTGGAAACACCATATATTTT.

This clonotype was found many times. The V gene is TRBV7-9, the J gene TRBJ2-5; D is perhaps TRBD2 (6 bases). Between the trimmed V and J ends, which lost 2 bases and 2 bases, there was a span of 9 bases. Germline V CDR1 and CDR2: SEHNR, FQNEAQ (reference sequence). The CDR3 sequence is 14 residues long. DNA of the CDR3: TGTGCCAGCAGCTTACTAGCGCTACAAGAGACCCAGTACTTC. This translates into CASSLLALQETQYF.

V is TRBV10-2 and J is TRBJ2-1; D is unclear. Trimming removed 8 bases from V and 6 bases from J, with 11 bases in between. Germline V gene lookup returns CDR1 WSHSY and CDR2 SAAADI. The CDR3 length is 12 residues. For the CDR3, the DNA is TGCGCCAGCGGGCTAGGTGGCAATGAGCAGTTCTTC. Encoded protein: CASGLGGNEQFF.

The chain couples TRBV7-9 to TRBJ2-3; D unclear. Trimming pared 5 bases from V and 6 bases from J, leaving 9 bases between. The length of the CDR3 is 12 residues. The germline CDR1 and CDR2 sequences are SEHNR and FQNEAQ (reference sequence). In nucleotides, the CDR3 is TGTGCCAGCAGCCTCTCTATGGATACGCAGTATTTT. Translated, it gives CASSLSMDTQYF.

This chain links TRBV7-6 with TRBJ2-2; D remains ambiguous. V was clipped by 5 bases and J by 1 base, with 17 bases between them. The CDR3 is made up of 17 amino acids. Germline V gene data show CDR1 as SGHVS and CDR2 as FNYEAQ. The CDR3 bases are TGTGCCAGCAGCCCCCCTACCTTTGCGCAGAACACCGGGGAGCTGTTTTTT. Its translation is CASSPPTFAQNTGELFF. Combining the CDR3 with reference TRBV7-6 and TRBJ2-2 gives the whole variable domain GAGVSQSPRYKVTKRGQDVALRCDPISGHVSLYWYRQALGQGPEFLTYFNYEAQQDKSGLPNDRFSAERPEGSISTLTIQRTEQRDSAMYRCASSPPTFAQNTGELFFGEGSRLTVL.

This clonotype came up many times. V gene TRBV24-1 combines with J gene TRBJ2-1; TRBD2 agrees at 13 bases. The V gene's germline CDR1 is KGHDR and CDR2 SFDVKD. The junction had 0 bases not matched to a gene; V was cut back by 2 bases and J by 0 bases. This CDR3 is built from 17 residues. Here the CDR3 reads CATSDWTSGSSYNEQFF. Written as DNA, the CDR3 is TGTGCCACCAGTGATTGGACTAGCGGGAGCTCCTACAATGAGCAGTTCTTC.

As for this clonotype: A much larger clonotype is one base distant, so this may be a read error. The genes are TRBV5-6 and TRBJ2-1; D uncertain. This CDR3 contains 12 residues. The V end was cut by 3 bases, the J end by 0 bases, with 1 base between. Germline lookup yields CDR1 SGHDT and CDR2 YYEEEE. CDR3 in DNA: TGTGCCAGCAGCTACTCCTACAATGAGCAGTTCTTC. Translated: CASSYSYNEQFF.

The chain uses TRBV20-1 and TRBJ1-1; 8 bases line up with TRBD1. Germline V gene data show CDR1 as DFQATT and CDR2 as SNEGSKA (reference sequence). This CDR3 has 14 amino acids. Trimming cost V 5 bases and J 0 bases; bases outside gene matches: 5. The CDR3 is CSASSTGVNTEAFF. The CDR3 DNA sequence: TGCAGTGCTTCGTCGACAGGGGTGAACACTGAAGCTTTCTTT.

This clonotype was counted ten times or more. The rearrangement links TRBV4-1 to TRBJ1-2; D not certain. Germline V CDR1 and CDR2: MGHRA, YSYEKL. This CDR3 spans 15 amino acids. Trimming shortened V by 0 bases and J by 4 bases, and 12 bases separated the two germline ends. The CDR3 sequence is CASSQDYSESYGYTF. The CDR3 DNA is TGCGCCAGCAGCCAAGATTATTCGGAGTCCTATGGCTACACCTTC.

This clonotype came up many times. This rearrangement joins TRBV28 to TRBJ2-4, with 8 bases lining up with TRBD1. From germline, CDR1 is MDHEN and CDR2 SYDVKM. V shed 3 bases and J 5 bases; nucleotides not matched to a gene: 9. The CDR3 extends over 16 amino acids. CDR3 protein: CASSFGSGTGENIQYF. In nucleotides, the CDR3 is TGTGCCAGCAGTTTTGGTTCCGGGACAGGCGAAAACATTCAGTACTTC.